This T cell receptor beta chain was captured in a study of cytomegalovirus exposure and HLA in healthy donors. Findings of the study overall: In an earlier analysis, productive rearrangement rates for most beta V segments clustered near 87% or 30%. Most CMV-associated TCR beta chains appeared HLA-restricted in a later analysis.

Vbeta (60) and Jbeta (13) primers were used in the PCR. Produced via immunoSEQ multiplex PCR; TCRdb's table is partial and in-frame only. The sample lists about 94,000 clones, roughly 79% seen once, with approximately 3.6% in the top ten. With regard to this clone: The antigen is unknown.

Germline CDR1 and CDR2: SGHDN and FVKESK. J gave up 6 bases and V 4 bases, and 3 bases lay outside the gene matches. This CDR3 region has 14 residues. This clonotype originated in a woman aged 40 to 50 in good health and CMV-seronegative. This chain uses TRBV14 with TRBJ1-4; 9 positions agree with TRBD1. Source material: PBMCs. CDR3 loop: CASSPGQGHEKLFF. The CDR3 region has the DNA TGTGCCAGCAGCCCGGGACAGGGTCATGAAAAACTGTTTTTT.